The 17 T cell receptor beta chains reported below all come from one sample, sequenced in a study of blood T cell repertoires in COVID-19. Data came from immunoSEQ multiplex PCR; TCRdb stores just in-frame clones and leaves some out. Among about 130,000 clones listed, 75% to 90% were seen once. The sequenced material came from PBMCs or T cells enriched from blood (not recorded which). All receptors derive from a woman aged 50 to 60 who had recovered from COVID-19.

In the case of this clone: In the same sample, other DNA sequences code for this CDR3. This rearrangement joins TRBV7-2 to TRBJ1-5; maybe TRBD1 (5 bases). Deletions cut 1 base from V and 2 bases from J, with 9 bases between. CDR3 size: 15 residues. Looked up from germline, CDR1 is SGHTA and CDR2 is FQGNSA. This chain's CDR3 is CASSLVGGGNQPQHF. In DNA form, the CDR3 reads TGTGCCAGCAGCTTAGTGGGGGGAGGCAATCAGCCCCAGCATTTT.

The chain is built from TRBV7-9 and TRBJ2-2; D possibly corresponds to TRBD1 (6 bases). There are 15 residues in the CDR3. The V end was cut by 7 bases, the J end by 4 bases, with 16 bases between. Germline CDR1 reads SEHNR; CDR2 reads FQNEAQ (reference sequence). CDR3: CASTPPGGPTGELFF. CDR3 coding DNA: TGTGCCAGCACCCCGCCTGGGGGCCCCACCGGGGAGCTGTTTTTT.

The genes are TRBV9 and TRBJ2-2; the D is unclear. This CDR3 comprises 14 residues. Germline V gene sequence: CDR1 SGDLS, CDR2 YYNGEE. V was trimmed by 7 bases and J by 0 bases, leaving 10 bases between them. The CDR3 here is CASWSGTNTGELFF. CDR3 in DNA: TGTGCCAGCTGGTCAGGAACGAACACCGGGGAGCTGTTTTTT.

The chain recombines TRBV5-4 with TRBJ2-5; tentatively, D is TRBD1 (6 bases). This CDR3 comprises 14 residues. Germline V gene sequence: CDR1 SGHNT, CDR2 YYREEE (reference sequence). Trimming left V 4 bases short and J 0 bases short, with 10 bases between. The CDR3 is CASSQGYNQETQYF. CDR3 coding DNA: TGTGCCAGCAGCCAGGGGTACAACCAAGAGACCCAGTACTTC.

The J gene is TRBJ2-1, the V gene TRBV7-9; no clear D. V lost 2 bases, J lost 7 bases, and 3 bases lay in between. In germline, CDR1 is SEHNR, CDR2 FQNEAQ (reference sequence). The CDR3 has 11 residues. The CDR3 DNA follows: TGTGCCAGCAGCTTACTGAATGAGCAGTTCTTC. Its protein product is CASSLLNEQFF.

The J gene is TRBJ1-5, the V gene TRBV5-5; D gene ambiguous. Trimming took 0 bases from V and 0 from J, leaving 7 bases between them. The germline gives CDR1 SGHKS, CDR2 YYEKEE (reference sequence). The CDR3 has 15 amino acids. Written as DNA, the CDR3 is TGTGCCAGCAGCTTGGGACAAATTAGCAATCAGCCCCAGCATTTT. It is translated as CASSLGQISNQPQHF.

The V gene is TRBV29-1, the J gene TRBJ2-5, with 11 bases identical to TRBD1. CDR1 and CDR2 from the germline V gene are SQVTM and ANQGSEA. Losses at the gene ends were 5 bases for V and 5 bases for J; bases not matched to a gene: 7. The CDR3 contains 14 residues. CDR3 nucleotides: TGCAGCGTTCTACGGGACAGGGGGACGGAGACCCAGTACTTC. This sequence encodes CSVLRDRGTETQYF.

This chain uses TRBV27 with TRBJ1-4; 10 bases map to TRBD1. The CDR3 covers 16 residues. V lost 6 bases and J lost 8; bases outside the gene matches: 12. Per the germline V gene, CDR1 is MNHEY and CDR2 is SMNVEV (reference sequence). CDR3 sequence reads: CASSHRQGAFYEKLFF. DNA for the CDR3: TGTGCCAGCAGCCACAGACAGGGGGCATTTTACGAAAAACTGTTTTTT.

This rearrangement joins TRBV19 to TRBJ1-1; the D is unclear. Per the germline V gene, CDR1 is LNHDA and CDR2 is SQIVND (reference sequence). CDR3 size: 14 residues. V lost 4 bases and J lost 0, with 9 bases in between. The CDR3 protein is CASSTRNMNTEAFF. The CDR3 nucleotides are TGTGCCAGTAGTACCAGAAACATGAACACTGAAGCTTTCTTT.

The rearrangement links TRBV5-4 to TRBJ2-1, with a possible D match to TRBD1 (6 bases). Looked up from germline, CDR1 is SGHNT and CDR2 is YYREEE (reference sequence). The CDR3 has 14 amino acids. V lost 4 bases and J lost 7, with 15 bases in between. The CDR3 nucleotides read TGTGCCAGCAGCCAACAGGACAGAAGGAATGAGCAGTTCTTC. It codes for CASSQQDRRNEQFF.

The rearrangement links TRBV28 to TRBJ1-4; 7 nucleotides align to TRBD1. This CDR3 is 16 amino acids long. V gave up 7 bases and J gave up 0 bases; unmatched junction bases: 8. In germline, CDR1 is MDHEN, CDR2 SYDVKM. CDR3 amino acids: CASTPDRPTTNEKLFF. CDR3 bases: TGTGCCAGCACCCCGGACAGGCCTACAACTAATGAAAAACTGTTTTTT.

V gene TRBV6-2 or TRBV6-3 combines with J gene TRBJ2-3, with a weak D call TRBD2 (6 bases). V lost 6 bases, J lost 2 bases, and 12 bases lay in between. The CDR3 is 14 amino acids. The V gene's germline CDR1 is MNHEY and CDR2 SVGEGT. The CDR3 coding sequence is TGTGCCAGCAGCCGGGACTTCGCCACAGATACGCAGTATTTT. Protein sequence: CASSRDFATDTQYF.

The V gene is TRBV29-1, the J gene TRBJ1-4; 9 bases align to TRBD1. With 7 bases clipped from V and 8 bases from J, the junction kept 8 bases outside the gene matches. There are 13 residues in the CDR3. CDR1 is SQVTM and CDR2 is ANQGSEA in the germline V gene. The CDR3 nucleotides read TGCAGCGCCGTGGACAGGGGAGGGGAAAAACTGTTTTTT. It specifies CSAVDRGGEKLFF.

On this clone: An end of the junction differs from the germline gene, which may be a read error. The gene calls are TRBV28 and TRBJ1-5; no clear D. The CDR3 has 15 amino acids. Germline CDR1 is MDHEN and CDR2 is SYDVKM. The CDR3, as DNA: TGTGCCAGCAGTTTTGAGTCAGATAGCAATCAACCCCAGCATTTT. Translating gives CASSFESDSNQPQHF.

V gene TRBV19 combines with J gene TRBJ2-7; D is perhaps TRBD2 (7 bases). With 6 bases removed from V and 3 bases from J, the gap between germline ends came to 18 bases. The CDR3 contains 15 residues. In germline, CDR1 is LNHDA, CDR2 SQIVND (reference sequence). The CDR3 here is CASSPLGGARYEQYF. The CDR3 DNA is TGTGCCAGTAGCCCCCTGGGGGGGGCGCGCTACGAGCAGTACTTC.

The rearrangement joins TRBV10-1 to TRBJ1-2, with D hard to call. The germline gives CDR1 WNHNN, CDR2 SYGVQD (reference sequence). The V and J ends lost 0 bases and 8 bases respectively, with 10 bases between them. The CDR3 extends over 13 amino acids. CDR3 sequence (DNA): TGCGCCAGCAGTGAGTCGGCTTTACGAGGCTACACCTTC. Its protein is CASSESALRGYTF.

The rearrangement joins TRBV3-1 (or the pseudogene TRBV3-2) to TRBJ1-3; TRBD1 is a possible D gene (6 bases). The CDR3 runs 14 residues. Germline CDR1 LGHDT, CDR2 YNNKEL (reference sequence). Trimming stripped 4 bases from V and 1 base from J, with 8 bases between. The CDR3 here is CASSPQGSGNTIYF. For the CDR3, the DNA is TGTGCCAGCAGCCCCCAGGGGTCTGGAAACACCATATATTTT.